The source of this T cell receptor (beta chain) is a study of cytomegalovirus exposure and HLA in healthy donors. 60 Vbeta and 13 Jbeta primers were used in PCR. Generated by immunoSEQ multiplex PCR, the TCRdb table keeps only in-frame clones and is missing some. The sample consists of 150,000 to 200,000 clones, around three quarters of them appearing once. Each donor was nominally healthy when sampled (though unrecorded immune exposures were likely). V gave up 3 bases and J gave up 6 bases; unmatched junction bases: 7. From germline, CDR1 is MDHEN and CDR2 SYDVKM. The CDR3 is 14 amino acids. Input material: PBMCs. The chain carries TRBV28 and TRBJ1-2, with 7 bases fitting TRBD1. The TCR sequence derives from a woman in her thirties or forties in good health and CMV-seronegative. The CDR3 here is CASSFYATGDGYTF. The DNA of the CDR3 is TGTGCCAGCAGTTTTTACGCAACAGGGGATGGCTACACCTTC.